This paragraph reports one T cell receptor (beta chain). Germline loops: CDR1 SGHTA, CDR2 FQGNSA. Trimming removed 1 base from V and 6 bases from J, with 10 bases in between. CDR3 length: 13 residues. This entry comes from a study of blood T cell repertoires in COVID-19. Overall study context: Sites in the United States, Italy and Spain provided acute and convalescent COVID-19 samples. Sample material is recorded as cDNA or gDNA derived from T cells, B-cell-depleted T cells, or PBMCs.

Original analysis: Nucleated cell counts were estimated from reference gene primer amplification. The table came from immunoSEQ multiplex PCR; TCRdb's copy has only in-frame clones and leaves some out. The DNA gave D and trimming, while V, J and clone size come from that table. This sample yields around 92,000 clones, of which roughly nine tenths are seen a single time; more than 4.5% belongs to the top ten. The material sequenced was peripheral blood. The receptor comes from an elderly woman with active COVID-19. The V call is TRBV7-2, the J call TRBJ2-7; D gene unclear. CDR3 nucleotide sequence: TGTGCCAGCAGCTTAGATTGGGCCCCCGAGCAGTACTTC. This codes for CASSLDWAPEQYF.